The text below deals with one T cell receptor beta chain. The antigen remains unidentified. V gave up 5 bases and J gave up 7 bases, with 13 bases separating them. The CDR3 has 13 residues. Germline CDR1 reads SGDLS; CDR2 reads YYNGEE. CD8 cells classed as naive were CD45RO-negative and positively selected for CCR7, excluding terminally differentiated effector memory CD45RA+ cells. These data belong to a study of shared clonotypes between healthy human individuals. TCRdb keeps only in-frame clones here, not all; method: immunoSEQ multiplex PCR. Of about 1.9 million clones listed, 85% to 95% were seen once; the top ten hold under 2%. Study-level results: Few donors limited the genetic and exposure-history diversity represented. Naive CD4 clonotypes overlapped across a handful of donors at approximately 4.5%.

Sequencing was carried out using naive CD8+ T cells from PBMCs. This sequence was found in a man between 18 and 35 years old in good health. Some clones in this sample may be carry-over from other donors' samples. The chain couples TRBV9 to TRBJ2-1, with D perhaps TRBD2 (5 bases). CDR3 in DNA: TGTGCCAGCAGGAACGGGGTGGAGAATGAGCAGTTCTTC. The encoded protein is CASRNGVENEQFF.